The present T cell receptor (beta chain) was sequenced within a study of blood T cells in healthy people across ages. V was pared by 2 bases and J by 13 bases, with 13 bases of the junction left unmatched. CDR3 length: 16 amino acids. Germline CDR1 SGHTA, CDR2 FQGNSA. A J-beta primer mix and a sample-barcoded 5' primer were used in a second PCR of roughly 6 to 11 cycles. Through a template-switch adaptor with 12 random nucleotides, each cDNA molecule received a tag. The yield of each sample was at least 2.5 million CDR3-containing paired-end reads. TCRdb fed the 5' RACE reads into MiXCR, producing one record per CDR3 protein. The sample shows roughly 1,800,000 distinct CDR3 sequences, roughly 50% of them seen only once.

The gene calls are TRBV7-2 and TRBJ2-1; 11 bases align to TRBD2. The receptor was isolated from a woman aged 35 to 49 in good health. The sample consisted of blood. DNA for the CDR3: TGTGCCAGCAGCTTAACACCACTAGCGGGAGAGGAGACCCAGTTCTTC. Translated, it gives CASSLTPLAGEETQFF.